The 12 T cell receptor beta chains in this list originate from one sample, sequenced in a study of T cell clones after liver transplantation. Data came from immunoSEQ multiplex PCR; TCRdb stores just in-frame clones and leaves some out. The table lists 75,000 to 100,000 clones, roughly 85% of them singletons. The input for sequencing was CD4+ T cells from blood, taken almost 47 months after liver transplant. The receptors originated from a human patient who received a liver transplant. A share of the T cells may be of graft donor origin.

This chain uses TRBV30 with TRBJ2-2, with TRBD1 as a possible D gene (5 bases). With 0 bases removed from V and 5 bases from J, the gap between germline ends came to 13 bases. The CDR3 runs to 15 residues. Looked up from germline, CDR1 is GTSNPN and CDR2 is SVGIG (reference sequence). CDR3 protein: CAWSVRQGWTGELFF. Here the CDR3 DNA reads TGTGCCTGGAGTGTACGGCAGGGTTGGACCGGGGAGCTGTTTTTT.

This clone was seen only once. The chain is built from TRBV4-3 and TRBJ2-7; D may be TRBD2 (6 bases). Germline lookup yields CDR1 LGHNA and CDR2 YSLEER. Between the trimmed V and J ends, which lost 3 bases and 2 bases, there was a span of 17 bases. The CDR3 runs 16 residues. CDR3 nucleotide sequence: TGCGCCAGCAGCCAGCCCCTAGCGCCACGTCCCTACGAGCAGTACTTC. Translation: CASSQPLAPRPYEQYF.

The chain links TRBV6-1 to TRBJ2-5; D could derive from TRBD1 or TRBD2 (5 bases each). Trimming left V 5 bases short and J 1 base short, with 14 bases between. Germline V gives CDR1 MNHNS, CDR2 SASEGT. This CDR3 is built from 15 residues. This chain's CDR3 is CASSPRGRSQETQYF. CDR3 DNA sequence: TGTGCCAGCAGTCCTAGGGGACGGAGCCAAGAGACCCAGTACTTC.

The V call is TRBV5-1, the J call TRBJ1-4; TRBD1 matches at 9 bases. The CDR3 extends over 16 amino acids. V was clipped by 4 bases and J by 4 bases; unmatched bases: 8. The germline CDR1 and CDR2 sequences are SGHRS and YFSETQ. The CDR3 DNA reads TGCGCCAGCAGCCGGACAGGGGACGGGATTAATGAAAAACTGTTTTTT. Translated, it gives CASSRTGDGINEKLFF.

The V call is TRBV5-1, the J call TRBJ2-7; D uncertain. Germline CDR1 SGHRS, CDR2 YFSETQ. The CDR3 spans 14 residues. V gave up 7 bases and J gave up 5 bases, with 19 bases separating them. Here the CDR3 reads CASRPSGNIDEQYF. The DNA of the CDR3 is TGCGCCAGCCGGCCTTCGGGTAATATCGACGAGCAGTACTTC.

V is TRBV9 and J is TRBJ2-1; D gene unclear. The CDR3 spans 14 residues. Per germline, CDR1 SGDLS and CDR2 YYNGEE. V was pared by 4 bases and J by 5 bases, with 13 bases between. CDR3 region: CASSPSHTHNEQFF. The DNA of the CDR3 is TGTGCCAGCAGCCCAAGCCACACACACAATGAGCAGTTCTTC.

J is TRBJ1-1 and V is TRBV10-3; tentatively, D is TRBD1 (6 bases). Between the trimmed V and J ends, which lost 6 bases and 1 base, there was a span of 15 bases. Germline CDR1 is ENHRY and CDR2 is SYGVKD. The CDR3 is 15 residues long. CDR3 sequence reads: CAIRGGHNRNTEAFF. In DNA form, the CDR3 reads TGTGCCATCAGGGGGGGACACAATAGGAACACTGAAGCTTTCTTT.

This sequence joins TRBV14 and TRBJ1-2, with TRBD1 as a possible D gene (6 bases). The CDR3 runs to 12 residues. Germline V gene lookup returns CDR1 SGHDN and CDR2 FVKESK. V gave up 5 bases and J gave up 8 bases, with 12 bases separating them. CDR3 DNA sequence: TGTGCCAGCAGCTTATACAGGGACGGCTACACCTTC. Residues: CASSLYRDGYTF.

The V gene is TRBV5-1, the J gene TRBJ2-7; D uncertain. This CDR3 spans 13 amino acids. V lost 2 bases and J 0 bases, leaving 6 bases between the germline ends. Germline V lookup: CDR1 SGHRS, CDR2 YFSETQ. CDR3 loop: CASSLSSSYEQYF. CDR3 nucleotides: TGCGCCAGCAGCTTAAGCAGCTCCTACGAGCAGTACTTC.

This clone was counted a single time. This sequence joins TRBV15 and TRBJ1-5, with unresolved D. Trimming shortened V by 5 bases and J by 0 bases, and 8 bases separated the two germline ends. The CDR3 is 14 residues long. Looked up from germline, CDR1 is LNHNV and CDR2 is YYDKDF (reference sequence). CDR3 bases: TGTGCCACCAGCGACGGATATAGCAATCAGCCCCAGCATTTT. Residues: CATSDGYSNQPQHF.

This clone has a single count. The V call is TRBV5-4, the J call TRBJ2-3; 10 bases are a match to TRBD2. Germline lookup yields CDR1 SGHNT and CDR2 YYREEE (reference sequence). The CDR3 runs 16 residues. Trimming removed 2 bases from V and 0 bases from J; junction bases left unmatched: 3. CDR3 coding DNA: TGTGCCAGCAGCTTTCGACTAGCGGGCAGCACAGATACGCAGTATTTT. This sequence encodes CASSFRLAGSTDTQYF. Full variable domain (rest looked up from reference TRBV5-4 and TRBJ2-3): ETGVTQSPTHLIKTRGQQVTLRCSSQSGHNTVSWYQQALGQGPQFIFQYYREEENGRGNFPPRFSGLQFPNYSSELNVNALELDDSALYLCASSFRLAGSTDTQYFGPGTRLTVL.

This clone was seen a single time. This rearrangement joins TRBV28 to TRBJ1-1; no definite D call. CDR1 and CDR2 from the germline V gene are MDHEN and SYDVKM. V lost 1 base and J lost 7, with 13 bases in between. This CDR3 contains 14 residues. The CDR3 DNA follows: TGTGCCAGCAGTTTATTGGGCACACGTGGTGAAGCTTTCTTT. Its translation is CASSLLGTRGEAFF.